The 6 T cell receptor beta chains below all came from one sample that was sequenced in a study of T cell responses to AZD1222 COVID-19 vaccine. TCRdb's copy holds only in-frame clones and misses some; the assay was immunoSEQ multiplex PCR. The table records about 150,000 clones, 91% of them present only once. Sequences were derived from peripheral blood, sampled on day 0 of AZD1222 vaccination. Receptor source: an adult in good health.

The chain couples TRBV11-2 to TRBJ2-2; TRBD2 matches 10 bases. Germline-derived CDR1 and CDR2 are SGHAT and FQNNGV. The CDR3 is made up of 15 amino acids. The trim removed 5 bases at V and 7 bases at J, leaving 7 bases unmatched. CDR3 bases: TGTGCCAGCAGCCCGGGACTAGCGTTCGGCGGGGAGCTGTTTTTT. Its translation: CASSPGLAFGGELFF.

The V gene is TRBV4-2, the J gene TRBJ2-3, with a possible D match to TRBD2 (7 bases). Looked up from germline, CDR1 is LGHNA and CDR2 is YNFKEQ. The length of the CDR3 is 15 residues. Trimming removed 5 bases at V and 1 base at J, with 13 bases between. DNA of the CDR3: TGTGCCAGCAGCGCAGGGGAGGGCGGCACAGATACGCAGTATTTT. Amino acid sequence: CASSAGEGGTDTQYF.

The chain is built from TRBV2 and TRBJ2-3, with D unresolved. Germline V gene lookup returns CDR1 SNHLY and CDR2 FYNNEI. CDR3 size: 15 residues. V lost 2 bases, J lost 3 bases, and 12 bases lay in between. The DNA for the CDR3 is TGTGCCAGCAGTGAAACCGGGCAGTGGACAGATACGCAGTATTTT. It encodes CASSETGQWTDTQYF.

This chain connects TRBV7-9 to TRBJ2-1; a weak D match, TRBD1 (6 bases). The CDR3 contains 14 residues. Per germline, CDR1 SEHNR and CDR2 FQNEAQ (reference sequence). Trimming cost V 2 bases and J 5 bases, with 10 bases left between them. DNA for the CDR3: TGTGCCAGCAGCTTATTGACAGGAAACAATGAGCAGTTCTTC. Protein: CASSLLTGNNEQFF.

V usage is TRBV7-2 and J usage is TRBJ2-3, with D uncertain. The CDR3 loop spans 15 amino acids. V was shortened by 2 bases and J by 2 bases, with 11 bases between the two germline ends. Germline CDR1 and CDR2: SGHTA and FQGNSA. As DNA, the CDR3 is TGTGCCAGCAGCTTATTTGGGGTCACCACAGATACGCAGTATTTT. As protein: CASSLFGVTTDTQYF.

The chain combines TRBV19 with TRBJ1-5; D is undetermined. V lost 10 bases to trimming and J lost 6 bases, with 19 bases between them. Germline CDR1 LNHDA, CDR2 SQIVND (reference sequence). This CDR3 region has 14 residues. The CDR3 sequence is CATRRTEAGQPQHF. The CDR3 region has the DNA TGTGCCACTCGCCGCACGGAAGCGGGTCAGCCCCAGCATTTT.